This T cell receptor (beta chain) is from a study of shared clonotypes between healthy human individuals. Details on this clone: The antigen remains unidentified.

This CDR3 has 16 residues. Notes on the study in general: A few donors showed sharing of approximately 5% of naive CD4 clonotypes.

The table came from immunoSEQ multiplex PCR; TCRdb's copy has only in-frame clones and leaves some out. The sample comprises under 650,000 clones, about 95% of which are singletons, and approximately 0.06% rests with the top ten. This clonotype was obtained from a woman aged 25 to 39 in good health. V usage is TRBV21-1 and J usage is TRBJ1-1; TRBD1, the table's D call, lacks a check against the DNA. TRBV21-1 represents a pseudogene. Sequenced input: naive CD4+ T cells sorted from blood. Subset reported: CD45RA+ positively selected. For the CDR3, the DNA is TGTGCCAGCAGCCAACTGCTGGGCAGGGGGTGCACTGAAGCTTTCTTT. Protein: CASSQLLGRGCTEAFF.